These 26 T cell receptor beta chains originate from one sample sequenced in a study of regulatory T cells in long-lasting Graves disease. Building of the TCR beta libraries involved iRepertoire HTBI primers and Arm-PCR of CDR3 regions. TCRdb analysed the multiplex PCR reads with MiXCR anew, one entry per CDR3 protein. The sample has around 400,000 distinct CDR3 sequences; approximately 15% are singletons. Time point described: newly diagnosed GD, antithyroid drugs for less than 3 months. The TCR library was prepared using RNA isolated from PBMCs. These same data were also listed under a study on T cells in Graves' hyperthyroidism and ophthalmopathy.

This sample comprised peripheral blood mononuclear cells (PBMCs), obtained at new diagnosis, from a patient treated with antithyroid drugs. The receptors come from a woman aged 40-49 years with Graves disease.

This clonotype has a count of ten or more. The chain employs TRBV10-3 and TRBJ2-1; D is unresolved. The CDR3 contains 13 residues. V dropped 7 bases and J dropped 2 bases, with 9 bases sitting between them. Germline V gives CDR1 ENHRY, CDR2 SYGVKD. CDR3 protein: CAITSSTYNEQFF. The CDR3 nucleotides are TGTGCCATCACTAGTTCTACCTACAATGAGCAGTTCTTC.

This clonotype was seen a few times. The V call is TRBV7-9, the J call TRBJ1-4, with D perhaps TRBD1 (6 bases). In germline, CDR1 is SEHNR, CDR2 FQNEAQ (reference sequence). This CDR3 spans 14 amino acids. The germline V and J ends were trimmed by 3 bases and 6 bases, with 11 bases remaining between them. The CDR3 sequence: CASSLGGADEKLFF. The CDR3 DNA sequence: TGTGCCAGCAGCTTGGGGGGGGCGGATGAAAAACTGTTTTTT.

This clonotype was seen repeatedly, ten times or more. This sequence joins TRBV6-1 and TRBJ1-6; possible D gene TRBD1, 5 bases. The germline CDR1 and CDR2 sequences are MNHNS and SASEGT. Trimming shortened V by 6 bases and J by 8 bases, and 17 bases separated the two germline ends. The length of the CDR3 is 15 residues. The CDR3 DNA reads TGTGCCAGCAGATGGGGGGGGACGGTGGATTCACCCCTCCACTTT. Encoded protein: CASRWGGTVDSPLHF.

At least ten counts were recorded for this clonotype. The chain is built from TRBV11-3 and TRBJ2-2; perhaps D is TRBD1 or TRBD2 (5 bases each). This CDR3 contains 17 residues. V gave up 5 bases and J gave up 2 bases, with 18 bases separating them. CDR1 and CDR2 (germline): SGHNT, YENEEA. Here the CDR3 DNA reads TGTGCCAGCAGCAAAGAGGGGAGACAGCTAAACACCGGGGAGCTGTTTTTT. Its protein product is CASSKEGRQLNTGELFF.

This clonotype was counted many times. This chain joins TRBV7-6 and TRBJ2-6, with 9 bases lining up with TRBD1. There are 17 residues in the CDR3. Germline V gives CDR1 SGHVS, CDR2 FNYEAQ. Trimming took 5 bases from V and 4 from J; bases not matched to a gene: 9. As DNA, the CDR3 is TGTGCCAGCAGCGAACAGGGGGCGCGGACCGGGGCCAACGTCCTGACTTTC. This sequence encodes CASSEQGARTGANVLTF.

The sample holds many counts of this clonotype. The rearrangement links TRBV5-1 to TRBJ2-1, with 7 bases that match TRBD2. CDR1 and CDR2 from the germline V gene are SGHRS and YFSETQ. With V trimmed by 1 base and J by 4 bases, 5 bases remained unmatched. There are 15 residues in the CDR3. The CDR3, as DNA: TGCGCCAGCAGCTTGCCGCGGGAGTCGTACAATGAGCAGTTCTTC. Translating gives CASSLPRESYNEQFF.

This clonotype was seen a handful of times. The chain links TRBV3-1 to TRBJ2-1, with D unclear. With 0 bases removed from V and 5 bases from J, the gap between germline ends came to 20 bases. The germline V gene has CDR1 LGHDT and CDR2 YNNKEL (reference sequence). The CDR3 runs to 18 residues. The CDR3 spells CASSQDLAIWSTNNEQFF. The CDR3, as DNA: TGTGCCAGCAGCCAAGATCTGGCTATCTGGTCCACCAACAATGAGCAGTTCTTC.

This clonotype was detected ten times or more. The chain combines TRBV27 with TRBJ2-4; unclear D gene. This CDR3 has 15 amino acids. Between the trimmed V and J ends, which lost 7 bases and 7 bases, there was a span of 20 bases. The germline gives CDR1 MNHEY, CDR2 SMNVEV (reference sequence). Here the CDR3 DNA reads TGTGCCAGCATGGAAACCGATGGGTGGTGGAACATTCAGTACTTC. This gives the protein CASMETDGWWNIQYF.

This clonotype occurred many times. The chain carries TRBV7-9 and TRBJ2-1; unclear D gene. V lost 4 bases and J lost 8, with 9 bases in between. This CDR3 contains 12 residues. CDR1 is SEHNR and CDR2 is FQNEAQ in the germline V gene (reference sequence). CDR3 region: CASSSESYEQFF. The CDR3 nucleotides are TGTGCCAGCAGCTCCGAAAGTTATGAGCAGTTCTTC.

This clonotype was picked up many times. The chain joins TRBV6-5 to TRBJ2-5, with D maybe TRBD2 (6 bases). V was clipped by 0 bases and J by 1 base, with 12 bases between them. Per germline, CDR1 MNHEY and CDR2 SVGAGI. This CDR3 spans 16 amino acids. This CDR3 reads CASSYSLGDFQETQYF. The CDR3 region has the DNA TGTGCCAGCAGTTACTCTTTAGGGGACTTCCAAGAGACCCAGTACTTC.

This clonotype was picked up many times. The chain recombines TRBV19 with TRBJ2-4; TRBD2 aligns across 8 bases. This CDR3 has 18 amino acids. V gave up 5 bases and J gave up 0 bases; unmatched junction bases: 12. Germline CDR1 reads LNHDA; CDR2 reads SQIVND (reference sequence). The CDR3: CASSPWTSPYLAKNIQYF. The CDR3 DNA is TGTGCCAGTAGTCCTTGGACTAGCCCGTATTTAGCCAAAAACATTCAGTACTTC.

There are many counts of this clonotype. J is TRBJ2-7 and V is TRBV2; TRBD2 agrees at 11 bases. V lost 6 bases, J lost 6 bases, and 7 bases stayed unmatched. Germline V CDR1 and CDR2: SNHLY, FYNNEI. The CDR3 covers 14 residues. The CDR3 DNA follows: TGTGCCAGCAGGCTAGCGGGAGGAACCTCCGAGCAGTACTTC. It encodes CASRLAGGTSEQYF.

CDR3 DNA: TGTGCCAGCAGTTTGGATTCAACCTGGACTGAAGCTTTCTTT. Encoded protein: CASSLDSTWTEAFF. V is TRBV28 and J is TRBJ1-1; D unclear. With 3 bases removed from V and 5 bases from J, the gap between germline ends came to 13 bases. Per germline, CDR1 MDHEN and CDR2 SYDVKM. The CDR3 covers 14 residues.

This clonotype has only a few counts. The chain joins TRBV29-1 to TRBJ1-2; 9 bases align to TRBD1. V dropped 8 bases and J dropped 5; count of bases not matched to a gene: 9. Germline CDR1 is SQVTM and CDR2 is ANQGSEA. This CDR3 region has 13 residues. The CDR3 DNA reads as TGCAGCTCACAGACCGGACAGGGGTATGGCTACACCTTC. This translates into CSSQTGQGYGYTF.

This clonotype was counted many times. The chain uses TRBV19 and TRBJ1-6; no clear D. The V gene lost 8 bases and the J gene lost 5 bases, with 13 bases spanning the gap. In germline, CDR1 is LNHDA, CDR2 SQIVND (reference sequence). CDR3 size: 14 residues. The CDR3 region has the DNA TGTGCCAGTGGGCAAGGCGCCGATAATTCACCCCTCCACTTT. Residues: CASGQGADNSPLHF.

This clonotype was seen more than once but under ten times. The rearrangement uses TRBV29-1 and TRBJ2-5; maybe TRBD1 (6 bases). Germline lookup yields CDR1 SQVTM and CDR2 ANQGSEA. This CDR3 region has 14 residues. V lost 3 bases and J 5 bases, leaving 16 bases between the germline ends. This chain's CDR3 is CSVEGQGFRETQYF. CDR3 coding DNA: TGCAGCGTTGAGGGGCAGGGGTTCCGGGAGACCCAGTACTTC.

This clonotype was detected only a few times. The J gene is TRBJ1-5, the V gene TRBV13; weak D call: TRBD1 (5 bases). Between the trimmed V and J ends, which lost 0 bases and 6 bases, there was a span of 12 bases. From germline, CDR1 is PRHDT and CDR2 FYEKMQ (reference sequence). The CDR3 is 15 residues long. CDR3 nucleotide sequence: TGTGCCAGCAGCTTAGGCCGGGGGGGGGGTCAGCCCCAGCATTTT. Encoded protein: CASSLGRGGGQPQHF.

This clonotype was seen more than once but under ten times. The chain combines TRBV28 with TRBJ1-5, with D possibly being TRBD1 (6 bases). The CDR3 has 16 amino acids. CDR1 and CDR2 (germline): MDHEN, SYDVKM. Trimming took 1 base from V and 1 from J, leaving 11 bases between them. The CDR3 sequence: CASSLYRGASNQPQHF. The CDR3 bases are TGTGCCAGCAGTTTATATCGGGGGGCCAGCAATCAGCCCCAGCATTTT. Full variable domain (missing parts from reference TRBV28 and TRBJ1-5): DVKVTQSSRYLVKRTGEKVFLECVQDMDHENMFWYRQDPGLGLRLIYFSYDVKMKEKGDIPEGYSVSREKKERFSLILESASTNQTSMYLCASSLYRGASNQPQHFGDGTRLSIL.

This clonotype was picked up many times. CDR3 in amino acids: CASSPRTSSETQYF. The CDR3 DNA reads as TGTGCCAGCAGTCCCCGGACTAGCTCAGAGACCCAGTACTTC. The chain carries TRBV12-3 or TRBV12-4 and TRBJ2-5, with 8 bases fitting TRBD2. The V segment lost 5 bases and the J segment 4 bases; nucleotides outside the gene matches: 6. The length of the CDR3 is 14 residues.

This clonotype has ten or more counts. The V call is TRBV27, the J call TRBJ2-5; no definite D call. Per the germline V gene, CDR1 is MNHEY and CDR2 is SMNVEV (reference sequence). There are 8 residues in the CDR3. V lost 9 bases to trimming and J lost 5 bases, with 1 base between them. The CDR3, as DNA: TGTGCCAGTGAGACCCAGTACTTC. Translating gives CASETQYF.

The chain couples TRBV13 to TRBJ2-7; 10 bases match TRBD2. The germline V gene encodes CDR1 PRHDT and CDR2 FYEKMQ (reference sequence). V shed 1 base and J 6 bases; nucleotides not matched to a gene: 6. This CDR3 is built from 15 residues. The CDR3 DNA reads TGTGCCAGCAGCTTAGTTTCTAGCGGGAGTGTCGAGCAGTACTTC. Translation gives CASSLVSSGSVEQYF. Full variable domain (remainder filled in from reference TRBV13 and TRBJ2-7): AAGVIQSPRHLIKEKRETATLKCYPIPRHDTVYWYQQGPGQDPQFLISFYEKMQSDKGSIPDRFSAQQFSDYHSELNMSSLELGDSALYFCASSLVSSGSVEQYFGPGTRLTVT.

Concerning this clonotype itself: A clone one base away is much larger, so this may be a read error. This sequence joins TRBV7-9 and TRBJ2-5, with D possibly matching TRBD1 (5 bases). V lost 5 bases to trimming and J lost 2 bases, with 15 bases between them. CDR3 size: 15 residues. Germline CDR1 and CDR2: SEHNR and FQNEAQ (reference sequence). Here the CDR3 DNA reads TGTGCCAGCAGCCTTTTTGCAGGGCTTCAAGAGACCCAGTACTTC. Residues: CASSLFAGLQETQYF.

This clonotype was seen ten or more times. The chain links TRBV12-5 to TRBJ2-7, with no clear D. CDR3 size: 12 residues. Germline V CDR1 and CDR2: LGHNT, FRNRAP. V lost 6 bases to trimming and J lost 3 bases, with 9 bases between them. CDR3 region: CASGRRDYEQYF. As DNA, the CDR3 is TGTGCTAGTGGGCGTAGGGACTACGAGCAGTACTTC.

On this clonotype: Just one base apart from a much larger clone, this may be a read error. The chain combines TRBV28 with TRBJ1-1, with unresolved D. This CDR3 is built from 13 residues. CDR1 is MDHEN and CDR2 is SYDVKM in the germline V gene. This CDR3 reads CASRPSGYTEASF. CDR3 sequence (DNA): TGTGCCAGCAGACCTAGCGGTTACACTGAAGCTTCCTTT.

This clonotype was seen many times. The J gene is TRBJ2-2, the V gene TRBV30; D tentatively reads TRBD1 or TRBD2 (6 bases each). V lost 5 bases, J lost 2 bases, and 12 bases lay in between. Per germline, CDR1 GTSNPN and CDR2 SVGIG (reference sequence). The CDR3 spans 14 residues. The CDR3 protein is CAWAGTINTGELFF. The CDR3 coding sequence is TGTGCCTGGGCGGGGACAATCAACACCGGGGAGCTGTTTTTT.

This clonotype was observed many times. J is TRBJ2-2 and V is TRBV11-2, with D uncertain. The length of the CDR3 is 16 residues. Germline lookup yields CDR1 SGHAT and CDR2 FQNNGV. Trimming took 3 bases from V and 2 from J, leaving 13 bases between them. Written as DNA, the CDR3 is TGTGCCAGCAGCTTTTCCCGGGTTACAAACACCGGGGAGCTGTTTTTT. Amino acid sequence: CASSFSRVTNTGELFF.